Below are 9 T cell receptor beta chains sequenced from a single sample in a study of naive and memory T cell subsets (dated by TCRdb to the late 2010s). The label giving this sample's treatment or condition can be read as: skin biopsy from PPD injection site in Mantoux-positive individual. A robust, sensitive protocol for the amplification, sequencing and analysis of TCRs was described in the study, in which 3' ligation of a UMI-containing oligonucleotide to TCR cDNA was used. Receptor libraries were prepared by UMI-ligation and nested PCR. Sequencing relied on an Illumina MiSeq. The ligated cDNA was amplified by four rounds of PCR, in which nested alpha and beta constant region primers were used together with the SP2 primer. TCRdb reworked the public reads: Q25 trimming with fastp, MiXCR clone assembly, productive beta chains retained. Entries are consolidated by CDR3 protein sequence, retaining the most common genes and DNA. In this sample the table shows 30,000 to 35,000 distinct CDR3 sequences, 6.7% of which occur a single time. 3% to 3.5% of the sample rests with the top ten.

The material sequenced was skin, taken from a tuberculin skin test site. These receptors were obtained from an adult in good health.

This clonotype was found many times. For the CDR3, the DNA is TGTGCCAGCTCACCACCGAGTGCAGGGGGACATCAGCCCCAGCATTTT. It translates to CASSPPSAGGHQPQHF. The V gene is TRBV18, the J gene TRBJ1-5; 7 nucleotides line up with TRBD1. The CDR3 runs 16 residues. The V and J ends lost 0 bases and 5 bases, in that order; junction bases with no gene match: 7. Looked up from germline, CDR1 is KGHSH and CDR2 is LQKENI.

Here the CDR3 reads CASSLPAGGPHEQFF. In nucleotides, the CDR3 is TGTGCCAGCAGCCTACCAGCGGGGGGGCCACATGAGCAGTTCTTC. The V call is TRBV14, the J call TRBJ2-1; 10 bases fit TRBD2. CDR3 length: 15 residues. The J segment lost 8 bases and the V segment lost 4 bases, leaving 8 bases of the junction unmatched. CDR1 SGHDN and CDR2 FVKESK come from the germline V gene.

This chain links TRBV5-4 with TRBJ1-1; D call uncertain. The CDR3 is made up of 13 amino acids. Deletions cut 4 bases from V and 3 bases from J, with 10 bases between. Per the germline V gene, CDR1 is SGHNT and CDR2 is YYREEE (reference sequence). The CDR3 here is CASSHVGDTEAFF. CDR3 nucleotide sequence: TGTGCCAGCAGCCACGTTGGGGACACTGAAGCTTTCTTT.

This clonotype was found many times. Written as DNA, the CDR3 is TGTGCCAGCAGCCTCTTCGGGGGCCTCTATAATTCACCCCTCCACTTT. It specifies CASSLFGGLYNSPLHF. The chain is built from TRBV5-4 and TRBJ1-6; D is possibly TRBD1 (6 bases). CDR1 is SGHNT, CDR2 YYREEE, per germline (reference sequence). The CDR3 totals 16 residues. Trimming stripped 4 bases from V and 3 bases from J, with 14 bases between.

In its sample, this clonotype was seen many times. One junction end does not reproduce the germline sequence, and a read error may be involved. The chain links TRBV12-3 or TRBV12-4 to TRBJ1-2, with unresolved D. CDR3 length: 13 residues. The CDR3 sequence: CASSPDLNYGDTF. Here the CDR3 DNA reads TGTGCCAGCAGTCCGGACCTTAACTATGGCGACACCTTC.

The chain links TRBV2 to TRBJ1-6; tentative D call: TRBD1 (6 bases). V was shortened by 6 bases and J by 10 bases, with 22 bases between the two germline ends. This CDR3 region has 16 residues. Germline V CDR1 and CDR2: SNHLY, FYNNEI. CDR3 DNA sequence: TGTGCCAGCAGCCAGCCCGGGGGGGCTACTACCTCACCCCTCCACTTT. This gives the protein CASSQPGGATTSPLHF.

There are many counts of this clonotype. The rearrangement links TRBV2 to TRBJ2-3; D is undetermined. The CDR3 spans 12 residues. The V and J ends lost 10 bases and 0 bases respectively, with 8 bases between them. The germline V gene encodes CDR1 SNHLY and CDR2 FYNNEI. The CDR3, as DNA: TGTGCCACCACTACTAGCACAGATACGCAGTATTTT. Its protein is CATTTSTDTQYF.

A remark on this clonotype: At one end the junction does not follow the germline gene, possibly because of a read error. The chain carries TRBV3-1 and TRBJ1-2; the match to TRBD1 covers 8 bases. Germline V CDR1 and CDR2: LGHDT, YNNKEL (reference sequence). The CDR3 runs to 13 residues. The CDR3 spells CASSRTTGAGDTF. CDR3 nucleotides: TGTGCCAGCAGCCGCACGACAGGGGCTGGCGACACCTTC. Full variable domain (missing parts from reference TRBV3-1 and TRBJ1-2): DTAVSQTPKYLVTQMGNDKSIKCEQNLGHDTMYWYKQDSKKFLKIMFSYNNKELIINETVPNRFSPKSPDKAHLNLHINSLELGDSAVYFCASSRTTGAGDTFGSGTRLTVV.

In this sample, this clonotype turned up a few times. J is TRBJ1-4 and V is TRBV5-5, with 11 positions matching TRBD1. The CDR3 has 15 amino acids. Germline lookup yields CDR1 SGHKS and CDR2 YYEKEE (reference sequence). Trimming at V came to 3 bases and at J to 8 bases, leaving 6 bases not matched to a gene. The CDR3 loop reads CASSSDRGRGEKLFF. DNA for the CDR3: TGTGCCAGCAGCTCGGACAGGGGGCGGGGAGAAAAACTGTTTTTT.